The 20 T cell receptor beta chains listed next were all sequenced from one sample in a study of blood T cell repertoires in COVID-19. Sequencing was performed with immunoSEQ multiplex PCR; in TCRdb, only in-frame clones are kept and a portion is missing. The sample holds 200,000 or so clones, 70% to 90% seen once. Input material: peripheral blood. These TCRs come from a man aged 50-60 years who had recovered from COVID-19.

The chain combines TRBV10-2 with TRBJ1-6; D is ambiguous. With 2 bases removed from V and 4 bases from J, the gap between germline ends came to 6 bases. Germline V gene data show CDR1 as WSHSY and CDR2 as SAAADI. The CDR3 consists of 14 residues. Here the CDR3 reads CASSENRYNSPLHF. DNA of the CDR3: TGCGCCAGCAGTGAGAACAGATATAATTCACCCCTCCACTTT.

J is TRBJ1-1 and V is TRBV30; no firm D call. Trimming stripped 2 bases from V and 6 bases from J, with 7 bases between. The CDR3 runs to 11 residues. Germline CDR1 GTSNPN, CDR2 SVGIG (reference sequence). This CDR3 reads CAWSLSAEAFF. The CDR3 bases are TGTGCCTGGAGTCTCTCCGCTGAAGCTTTCTTT.

CDR3 protein: CASSIGFTSGHEQFF. The CDR3, as DNA: TGTGCCAGTAGTATAGGATTTACTAGCGGACATGAGCAGTTCTTC. The J gene is TRBJ2-1, the V gene TRBV19; TRBD2 agrees at 8 bases. V shed 1 base, J shed 8 bases, and the junction held 7 bases outside the gene matches. Germline lookup yields CDR1 LNHDA and CDR2 SQIVND (reference sequence). This CDR3 contains 15 residues.

The J gene is TRBJ2-3, the V gene TRBV27; D possibly corresponds to TRBD1 (6 bases). The CDR3 is made up of 15 amino acids. Germline values: CDR1 MNHEY, CDR2 SMNVEV (reference sequence). V lost 2 bases, J lost 0 bases, and 9 bases lay in between. CDR3 loop: CASSLGGGSTDTQYF. The DNA of the CDR3 is TGTGCCAGCAGTTTAGGGGGCGGCAGCACAGATACGCAGTATTTT.

This CDR3 is CAISEPGVGDGNTIYF. In DNA form, the CDR3 reads TGTGCCATCAGTGAACCGGGAGTAGGGGATGGAAACACCATATATTTT. V usage is TRBV10-3 and J usage is TRBJ1-3; D is possibly TRBD1 (5 bases). The CDR3 totals 16 residues. Germline V gene data show CDR1 as ENHRY and CDR2 as SYGVKD. The germline V and J ends were trimmed by 3 bases and 3 bases, with 15 bases remaining between them.

The chain combines TRBV6-4 with TRBJ2-5; 11 bases are a match to TRBD2. Germline V gene lookup returns CDR1 MRHNA and CDR2 SNTAGT. The V and J ends lost 3 bases and 4 bases, in that order; junction bases with no gene match: 10. This CDR3 comprises 17 residues. The CDR3 protein is CASSEHTYSGRVETQYF. In nucleotides, the CDR3 is TGTGCCAGCAGTGAACACACATATAGCGGGAGGGTAGAGACCCAGTACTTC.

This clone was observed a few times. J is TRBJ1-1 and V is TRBV30; 7 bases fit TRBD1. Unmatched junction bases numbered 8, after V lost 1 base and J lost 3 bases. Looked up from germline, CDR1 is GTSNPN and CDR2 is SVGIG (reference sequence). This CDR3 comprises 15 residues. The CDR3 is CAWSGLTGSDTEAFF. The CDR3 DNA follows: TGTGCCTGGAGTGGCCTGACAGGGTCGGACACTGAAGCTTTCTTT.

V gene TRBV7-9 combines with J gene TRBJ2-3; TRBD2 matches at 7 bases. In germline, CDR1 is SEHNR, CDR2 FQNEAQ (reference sequence). The CDR3 is 13 residues long. J lost 10 bases, V lost 2 bases, and 6 bases had no gene match. The CDR3 sequence: CASSLPGLEAQYF. In DNA form, the CDR3 reads TGTGCCAGCAGCTTACCCGGACTAGAGGCGCAGTATTTT.

This sequence joins TRBV6-5 and TRBJ2-3, with D perhaps matching TRBD1 (5 bases). Germline CDR1 is MNHEY and CDR2 is SVGAGI. CDR3 length: 11 amino acids. With 6 bases removed from V and 7 bases from J, the gap between germline ends came to 8 bases. CDR3 nucleotide sequence: TGTGCCAGCAGGCGACAGTATACGCAGTATTTT. Protein: CASRRQYTQYF.

J is TRBJ2-7 and V is TRBV28; weak D call: TRBD2 (6 bases). Germline V gene lookup returns CDR1 MDHEN and CDR2 SYDVKM. The V end lost 7 bases, the J end lost 2 bases, and 15 bases lay between the germline ends. This CDR3 spans 14 amino acids. The CDR3 loop is CASISGGATYEQYF. The CDR3 DNA reads as TGTGCCAGCATTTCAGGCGGGGCTACCTACGAGCAGTACTTC.

J is TRBJ2-5 and V is TRBV14, with TRBD2 matching 8 bases. Germline CDR1 SGHDN, CDR2 FVKESK. Trimming cost V 1 base and J 4 bases; bases outside gene matches: 5. This CDR3 is built from 15 residues. DNA of the CDR3: TGTGCCAGCAGCCAAGGACTAGCGAGGGGAGAGACCCAGTACTTC. Protein: CASSQGLARGETQYF.

V and J are TRBV28 and TRBJ2-5; TRBD1 is a possible D gene (6 bases). Trimming pared 3 bases from V and 5 bases from J, leaving 19 bases between. CDR3 length equals 16 residues. Germline CDR1 MDHEN, CDR2 SYDVKM. The CDR3 DNA is TGTGCCAGCAGTTTTAGCCCCAGGGGATTCGTGGAGACCCAGTACTTC. Amino acids: CASSFSPRGFVETQYF.

This clone was observed a handful of times. The junction differs from germline at one of its ends, possibly a read error. The rearrangement uses TRBV4-1 and TRBJ1-1, with D possibly being TRBD1 (6 bases). CDR3 length: 14 residues. Germline CDR1 and CDR2: MGHRA and YSYEKL. CDR3 protein: CASSQDSVWGGRQF. The CDR3 DNA reads TGCGCCAGCAGCCAAGATTCGGTTTGGGGGGGCCGACAATTT.

The rearrangement joins TRBV5-1 to TRBJ2-2, with 10 bases that match TRBD2. Trimming at V came to 3 bases and at J to 8 bases, leaving 13 bases not matched to a gene. In germline, CDR1 is SGHRS, CDR2 YFSETQ. The CDR3 contains 17 residues. CDR3 loop: CASSSSTSGTYSGELFF. The CDR3 DNA sequence: TGCGCCAGCAGCTCCTCCACTAGCGGGACTTATTCAGGGGAGCTGTTTTTT.

The chain joins TRBV29-1 to TRBJ1-1; D may be TRBD1 (6 bases). CDR3 length: 15 residues. Trimming removed 6 bases at V and 5 bases at J, with 22 bases between. Germline V gene lookup returns CDR1 SQVTM and CDR2 ANQGSEA. CDR3 in amino acids: CSVFMGAGGRTEAFF. Written as DNA, the CDR3 is TGCAGCGTCTTTATGGGGGCCGGGGGGAGAACTGAAGCTTTCTTT.

The chain has TRBV28 and TRBJ2-1, with TRBD2 matching 9 bases. V gave up 2 bases and J gave up 9 bases; unmatched junction bases: 8. This CDR3 has 15 amino acids. Germline V gene data show CDR1 as MDHEN and CDR2 as SYDVKM. CDR3 bases: TGTGCCAGCAGTTTAGGGCTAGCGGGACCAGTTGAGCAGTTCTTC. Translation: CASSLGLAGPVEQFF.

This chain links TRBV7-8 with TRBJ2-1; 13 positions agree with TRBD2. The CDR3 extends over 17 amino acids. With V trimmed by 5 bases and J by 6 bases, 10 bases remained unmatched. From germline, CDR1 is SGHVS and CDR2 FQNEAQ. The CDR3 is CASSLRTSGSKVNEQFF. CDR3 sequence (DNA): TGTGCCAGCAGCCTCCGGACTAGCGGGAGCAAGGTCAATGAGCAGTTCTTC. The full variable domain, completed using reference TRBV7-8 and TRBJ2-1, is GAGVSQSPRYKVAKRGQDVALRCDPISGHVSLFWYQQALGQGPEFLTYFQNEAQLDKSGLPSDRFFAERPEGSVSTLKIQRTQQEDSAVYLCASSLRTSGSKVNEQFFGPGTRLTVL.

The chain carries TRBV29-1 and TRBJ2-7; tentative D call: TRBD1 (5 bases). The CDR3 has 13 amino acids. The germline V gene has CDR1 SQVTM and CDR2 ANQGSEA. V was trimmed by 0 bases and J by 3 bases, leaving 9 bases between them. The CDR3 DNA sequence: TGCAGCGTTGAAGAAGGGGATGGCTACGAGCAGTACTTC. This gives the protein CSVEEGDGYEQYF.

In its sample, this clone was seen once. This rearrangement joins TRBV18 to TRBJ2-5; D unresolved. Trimming stripped 1 base from V and 5 bases from J, with 11 bases between. Germline CDR1 and CDR2: KGHSH and LQKENI. This CDR3 contains 14 residues. CDR3 amino acids: CASSPRQVLETQYF. CDR3 bases: TGTGCCAGCTCACCACGTCAGGTCCTGGAGACCCAGTACTTC.

The chain joins TRBV7-9 to TRBJ2-1; D unresolved. V lost 1 base and J 6 bases, leaving 7 bases between the germline ends. The CDR3 has 13 residues. The V gene's germline CDR1 is SEHNR and CDR2 FQNEAQ (reference sequence). The CDR3 here is CASSLGHPNEQFF. CDR3 DNA: TGTGCCAGCAGCTTAGGACATCCCAATGAGCAGTTCTTC.